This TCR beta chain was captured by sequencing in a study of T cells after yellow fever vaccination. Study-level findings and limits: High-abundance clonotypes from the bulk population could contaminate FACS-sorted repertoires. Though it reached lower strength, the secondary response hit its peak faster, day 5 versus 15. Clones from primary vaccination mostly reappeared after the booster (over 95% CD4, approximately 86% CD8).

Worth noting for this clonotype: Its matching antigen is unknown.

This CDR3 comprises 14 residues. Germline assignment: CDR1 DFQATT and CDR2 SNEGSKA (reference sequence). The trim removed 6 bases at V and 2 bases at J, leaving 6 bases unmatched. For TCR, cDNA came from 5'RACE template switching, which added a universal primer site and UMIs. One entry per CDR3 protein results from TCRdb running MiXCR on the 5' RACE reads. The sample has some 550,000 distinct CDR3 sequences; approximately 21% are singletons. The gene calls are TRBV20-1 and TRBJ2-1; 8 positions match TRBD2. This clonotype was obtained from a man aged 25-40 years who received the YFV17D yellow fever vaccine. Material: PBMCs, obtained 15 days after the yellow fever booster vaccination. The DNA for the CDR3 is TGCAGTGCCCGAGCGGGAGTCACCTACAATGAGCAGTTCTTC. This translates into CSARAGVTYNEQFF.